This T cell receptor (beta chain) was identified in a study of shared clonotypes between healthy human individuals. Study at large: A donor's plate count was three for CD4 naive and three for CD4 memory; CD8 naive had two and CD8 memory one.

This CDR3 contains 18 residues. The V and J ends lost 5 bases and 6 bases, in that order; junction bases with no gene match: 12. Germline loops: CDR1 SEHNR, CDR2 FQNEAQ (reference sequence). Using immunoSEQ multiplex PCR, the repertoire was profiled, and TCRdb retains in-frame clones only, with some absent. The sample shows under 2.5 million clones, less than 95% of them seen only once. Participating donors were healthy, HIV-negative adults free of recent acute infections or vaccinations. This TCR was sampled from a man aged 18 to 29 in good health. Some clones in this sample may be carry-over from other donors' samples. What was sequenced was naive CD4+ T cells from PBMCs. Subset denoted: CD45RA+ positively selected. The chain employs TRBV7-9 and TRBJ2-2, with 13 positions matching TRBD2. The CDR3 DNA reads TGTGCCAGCAGCACTCCGACAGGACTAGCGGGAGTCCCCGGGGAGCTGTTTTTT. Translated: CASSTPTGLAGVPGELFF. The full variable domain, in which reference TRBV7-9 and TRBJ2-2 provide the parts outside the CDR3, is DTGVSQNPRHKITKRGQNVTFRCDPISEHNRLYWYRQTLGQGPEFLTYFQNEAQLEKSRLLSDRFSAERPKGSFSTLEIQRTEQGDSAMYLCASSTPTGLAGVPGELFFGEGSRLTVL.